Listed here are 19 T cell receptor beta chains from one sample, sequenced in a study of blood T cell repertoires in COVID-19. Sequenced by immunoSEQ multiplex PCR; TCRdb stores in-frame clones only, minus some. The sample holds 45,000 to 50,000 clones, approximately 80% seen once. The sample comprised peripheral blood. The receptors derive from a human donor with active or convalescent COVID-19. The donor label of this sample is uncertain.

The J gene is TRBJ2-3, the V gene TRBV19; 7 nucleotides align to TRBD2. V gave up 2 bases and J gave up 1 base; unmatched junction bases: 6. CDR3 size: 16 residues. Germline assignment: CDR1 LNHDA and CDR2 SQIVND (reference sequence). The CDR3 DNA is TGTGCCAGTAGTATATCCAGCGGGACCCGCACAGATACGCAGTATTTT. Encoded protein: CASSISSGTRTDTQYF.

The V call is TRBV5-4, the J call TRBJ2-7, with no clear D. Germline CDR1 SGHNT, CDR2 YYREEE (reference sequence). The CDR3 spans 14 residues. Trimming pared 0 bases from V and 1 base from J, leaving 8 bases between. CDR3 amino acids: CASSLAVESYEQYF. The CDR3 DNA reads as TGTGCCAGCAGCTTGGCGGTAGAATCCTACGAGCAGTACTTC.

This clone came up once. This chain joins TRBV4-3 and TRBJ2-1; 7 bases agree with TRBD2. V shed 0 bases, J shed 8 bases, and the junction held 7 bases outside the gene matches. The germline gives CDR1 LGHNA, CDR2 YSLEER. The CDR3 is made up of 15 amino acids. For the CDR3, the DNA is TGCGCCAGCAGCCAAGAGTCGACTGGGAGGGATGAGCAGTTCTTC. Its translation is CASSQESTGRDEQFF.

The chain uses TRBV12-3 or TRBV12-4 and TRBJ2-7; weak D call: TRBD1 (5 bases). With 0 bases removed from V and 6 bases from J, the gap between germline ends came to 9 bases. The CDR3 consists of 13 residues. In DNA form, the CDR3 reads TGTGCCAGCAGTTTAGCCCAGGGATCCGAGCAGTACTTC. Protein sequence: CASSLAQGSEQYF.

The rearrangement joins TRBV28 to TRBJ2-6; D might be TRBD1 (6 bases). Trimming cost V 6 bases and J 4 bases, with 19 bases left between them. The CDR3 is 17 residues long. Germline V gene sequence: CDR1 MDHEN, CDR2 SYDVKM. The CDR3: CASRSGQRLGGANVLTF. DNA for the CDR3: TGTGCCAGCAGATCTGGACAGCGCCTCGGGGGGGCCAACGTCCTGACTTTC.

This sequence joins TRBV9 and TRBJ2-5; TRBD2 matches at 12 bases. CDR1 and CDR2 (germline): SGDLS, YYNGEE. V trimming: 0 bases; J trimming: 1 base; junction bases outside the gene matches: 1. The CDR3 covers 16 residues. CDR3 DNA: TGTGCCAGCAGCGTAGGGACTAGCGGGGTCCAAGAGACCCAGTACTTC. Translating gives CASSVGTSGVQETQYF.

V is TRBV6-6 and J is TRBJ2-1; D perhaps matches TRBD1 (5 bases). V dropped 5 bases and J dropped 15 bases, with 14 bases sitting between them. CDR1 and CDR2 from the germline V gene are MNHNY and SVGAGI (reference sequence). There are 11 residues in the CDR3. The CDR3 loop reads CASSDRQKWFF. The CDR3, as DNA: TGTGCCAGCAGTGACCGACAGAAGTGGTTCTTC.

This clone appeared a few times. The chain couples TRBV11-2 to TRBJ2-3; TRBD1 matches at 9 bases. J was trimmed by 9 bases and V by 0 bases; bases with no gene match: 7. Germline V gene sequence: CDR1 SGHAT, CDR2 FQNNGV. The CDR3 has 15 amino acids. In nucleotides, the CDR3 is TGTGCCAGCAGCTTAGAGCCGGGACAGGGAGTCACGCAGTATTTT. This gives the protein CASSLEPGQGVTQYF.

The chain employs TRBV7-9 and TRBJ2-3; the match to TRBD2 covers 8 bases. CDR1 and CDR2 (germline): SEHNR, FQNEAQ (reference sequence). The CDR3 extends over 11 amino acids. J lost 13 bases, V lost 6 bases, and 6 bases had no gene match. CDR3 region: CASRRLALKYF. The CDR3 coding sequence is TGTGCCAGCAGGAGACTAGCGCTTAAGTATTTT.

This clone was observed a handful of times. One end of the junction varies from germline; a read error may be responsible. The rearrangement joins TRBV7-7 to TRBJ2-7; 10 bases agree with TRBD2. Looked up from germline, CDR1 is SSHAT and CDR2 is FNYEAQ (reference sequence). The CDR3 has 16 amino acids. CDR3 amino acids: CASSLGLAGATHEQYF. The CDR3 DNA follows: TGTGCTAGCAGCTTAGGGCTAGCGGGAGCTACCCACGAGCAGTACTTC. Full variable domain (missing parts from reference TRBV7-7 and TRBJ2-7): GAGVSQSPRYKVTKRGQDVTLRCDPISSHATLYWYQQALGQGPEFLTYFNYEAQPDKSGLPSDRFSAERPEGSISTLTIQRTEQRDSAMYRCASSLGLAGATHEQYFGPGTRLTVT.

The chain employs TRBV27 and TRBJ2-7; the D is unclear. The germline V gene encodes CDR1 MNHEY and CDR2 SMNVEV (reference sequence). Trimming cost V 3 bases and J 0 bases, with 6 bases left between them. This CDR3 region has 13 residues. The CDR3 here is CASSLASSYEQYF. The CDR3 DNA reads TGTGCCAGCAGTTTGGCCAGCTCCTACGAGCAGTACTTC.

The J gene is TRBJ1-2, the V gene TRBV19; 9 nucleotides align to TRBD1. Per the germline V gene, CDR1 is LNHDA and CDR2 is SQIVND (reference sequence). The CDR3 sequence is 14 residues long. V dropped 8 bases and J dropped 5; count of bases not matched to a gene: 9. The CDR3 DNA follows: TGTGCCAGTTGCTTGGACAGGGGAAGGTATGGCTACACCTTC. This translates into CASCLDRGRYGYTF.

The chain uses TRBV7-2 and TRBJ2-5; a weak D match, TRBD1 (6 bases). Germline V gene lookup returns CDR1 SGHTA and CDR2 FQGNSA. Trimming pared 5 bases from V and 9 bases from J, leaving 13 bases between. There are 12 residues in the CDR3. This CDR3 is CASSEAGVAQYF. CDR3 sequence (DNA): TGTGCCAGCAGCGAGGCAGGGGTCGCCCAGTACTTC.

The rearrangement uses TRBV5-1 and TRBJ2-1; D remains ambiguous. Germline-derived CDR1 and CDR2 are SGHRS and YFSETQ. CDR3 length equals 13 residues. V was cut by 4 bases and J by 12 bases, with 17 bases left in between. DNA of the CDR3: TGCGCCAGCAGCCTAAATTTTTTATCTACGCAGTTCTTC. This encodes CASSLNFLSTQFF.

This rearrangement joins TRBV5-6 to TRBJ2-7; D possibly corresponds to TRBD2 (5 bases). In germline, CDR1 is SGHDT, CDR2 YYEEEE. The CDR3 covers 18 residues. Trimming shortened V by 4 bases and J by 0 bases, and 23 bases separated the two germline ends. CDR3 protein: CASSTGGNLKASSYEQYF. The CDR3 coding sequence is TGTGCCAGCAGCACTGGAGGCAATTTGAAGGCAAGCTCCTACGAGCAGTACTTC.

The rearrangement links TRBV5-5 to TRBJ1-2; tentatively, D is TRBD1 (5 bases). In germline, CDR1 is SGHKS, CDR2 YYEKEE (reference sequence). Trimming stripped 0 bases from V and 4 bases from J, with 10 bases between. The CDR3 has 14 residues. CDR3 sequence: CASSLEVGPYGYTF. CDR3 bases: TGTGCCAGCAGCTTGGAGGTGGGGCCCTATGGCTACACCTTC.

The rearrangement links TRBV9 to TRBJ1-2; 8 bases are shared with TRBD1. V shed 0 bases, J shed 5 bases, and the junction held 6 bases outside the gene matches. Germline values: CDR1 SGDLS, CDR2 YYNGEE. The CDR3 runs to 15 residues. CDR3 DNA sequence: TGTGCCAGCAGCGTAGGGGGAACAGGGGGTTATGGCTACACCTTC. Its translation is CASSVGGTGGYGYTF.

Here the CDR3 DNA reads TGTGCCAGCATCTGGGGAGGGGAGACCCAGTACTTC. It codes for CASIWGGETQYF. The chain uses TRBV6-5 and TRBJ2-5, with 7 nucleotides matching TRBD2. CDR1 and CDR2 from the germline V gene are MNHEY and SVGAGI. The CDR3 contains 12 residues. V lost 7 bases to trimming and J lost 5 bases; unmatched junction nucleotides: 4.

The chain couples TRBV27 to TRBJ2-1; weak D call: TRBD1 (6 bases). Per the germline V gene, CDR1 is MNHEY and CDR2 is SMNVEV (reference sequence). Trimming left V 2 bases short and J 2 bases short, with 10 bases between. The CDR3 runs 15 residues. CDR3 amino acids: CASSLLGGPYNEQFF. The DNA of the CDR3 is TGTGCCAGCAGTTTACTAGGGGGTCCCTACAATGAGCAGTTCTTC.